The rows below give T cell receptor beta chains drawn from one sample of a study of blood T cell repertoires in COVID-19. Assay: immunoSEQ multiplex PCR; the TCRdb copy retains only in-frame clones and omits some. Found here are over 300,000 clones, roughly 90% of them singletons; the top ten hold around 1.2%. Input material: peripheral blood. The origin of the receptors is a man aged 40-49 years with acute or convalescent COVID-19. Both conserved end residues are part of each CDR3. D genes are given only for firm matches. Some rows mark clone size as missing; the rest say once, few, many or name a class of expanded clone.

>once|TRBV19|15|.|TRBJ1-3
CASSFAEVSGNTIYF
TGTGCCAGTAGTTTCGCGGAAGTCTCTGGAAACACCATATATTTT
>.|TRBV19|14|.|TRBJ1-2
CASSIRDGGYGYTF
TGTGCCAGTAGTATCCGGGACGGGGGTTATGGCTACACCTTC
>.|TRBV9|12|.|TRBJ1-5
CASSGTSGTQHF
TGTGCCAGCAGCGGAACTTCAGGGACCCAGCATTTT
>.|TRBV29-1|10|.|TRBJ1-4
CSVELEKLFF
TGCAGCGTTGAACTCGAAAAACTGTTTTTT
>.|TRBV29-1|11|.|TRBJ1-1
CSVGTNTEAFF
TGCAGCGTTGGGACAAACACTGAAGCTTTCTTT
>once|TRBV19|15|TRBD1|TRBJ2-1
CASSMGDRDFNEQFF
TGTGCCAGTAGTATGGGGGACAGGGATTTCAATGAGCAGTTCTTC
>.|TRBV6-5|15|.|TRBJ2-7
CATQRTRTGTYEQYF
TGTGCCACCCAAAGAACTAGAACGGGGACCTACGAGCAGTACTTC
>.|TRBV28|20|TRBD2|TRBJ2-7
CASSFPGASGRAISTHEQYF
TGTGCCAGCAGTTTCCCGGGGGCTAGCGGGAGGGCCATCAGTACCCACGAGCAGTACTTC
>.|TRBV5-1|16|TRBD2|TRBJ2-2
CASSPPGLRHTGELFF
TGCGCCAGCAGCCCACCGGGACTAAGGCACACCGGGGAGCTGTTTTTT
>.|TRBV7-2|15|.|TRBJ2-1
CASRDTGHPYNEQFF
TGTGCCAGCAGGGATACGGGACACCCTTACAATGAGCAGTTCTTC